A single sample gave rise to the 24 T cell receptor beta chains below, sequenced in a study of vaccination and CD4 T cells after COVID-19. The Oncomine TCR Beta short-read assay generated sequence data from the DNA of cultured CD4+ T cells. TCRdb independently ran MiXCR on the PCR reads; one entry per CDR3 protein. The sample contains some 5,300 distinct CDR3 sequences, 35% to 50% of which appear only once. Documented treatment: roughly ten-day PBMC culture with coronavirus spike peptide pools or control peptides (ViraFEST assay). Which antigens these TCRs recognize remains unknown. The sample comprised CD4+ T cells from blood, cultured in vitro. The receptor set was obtained from a human donor who had recovered from COVID-19.

The V and J genes are TRBV5-1 and TRBJ1-1, with 7 bases fitting TRBD1. J was trimmed by 5 bases and V by 1 base; bases with no gene match: 11. This CDR3 contains 16 residues. Germline loops: CDR1 SGHRS, CDR2 YFSETQ. CDR3 DNA: TGCGCCAGCAGCTTGATGGCAGGGGGAGGTCGGACTGAAGCTTTCTTT. This encodes CASSLMAGGGRTEAFF. The whole variable domain, filled in from reference TRBV5-1 and TRBJ1-1, reads KAGVTQTPRYLIKTRGQQVTLSCSPISGHRSVSWYQQTPGQGLQFLFEYFSETQRNKGNFPGRFSGRQFSNSRSEMNVSTLELGDSALYLCASSLMAGGGRTEAFFGQGTRLTVV.

V usage is TRBV7-2 and J usage is TRBJ2-7; D uncertain. The V gene's germline CDR1 is SGHTA and CDR2 FQGNSA. Trimming removed 4 bases from V and 7 bases from J, with 17 bases in between. CDR3 length equals 14 residues. The CDR3 loop reads CASSYPSAAGEQYF. The CDR3 nucleotides are TGTGCCAGCAGCTACCCCTCGGCGGCTGGGGAGCAGTACTTC.

This clonotype has more than one count but fewer than ten. The chain is built from TRBV28 and TRBJ2-7; 10 bases align to TRBD1. Germline V lookup: CDR1 MDHEN, CDR2 SYDVKM. V gave up 5 bases and J gave up 2 bases; unmatched junction bases: 9. The CDR3 spans 16 residues. The CDR3 DNA is TGTGCCAGCAGTATTTTACCGGGACAGGGGACCTACGAGCAGTACTTC. This encodes CASSILPGQGTYEQYF.

The V and J genes are TRBV20-1 and TRBJ2-1; 7 bases line up with TRBD2. The CDR3 loop spans 14 amino acids. The germline V gene encodes CDR1 DFQATT and CDR2 SNEGSKA (reference sequence). The V and J ends lost 3 bases and 3 bases, in that order; junction bases with no gene match: 5. CDR3 loop: CSARTGGFYNEQFF. In DNA form, the CDR3 reads TGCAGTGCTAGGACGGGGGGTTTCTACAATGAGCAGTTCTTC.

This clonotype has more than one count but fewer than ten. The chain carries TRBV20-1 and TRBJ2-7, with TRBD2 matching 12 bases. The V gene's germline CDR1 is DFQATT and CDR2 SNEGSKA (reference sequence). The CDR3 is 14 amino acids. The ends lost 5 bases at V and 5 bases at J; junction bases unmatched: 7. The DNA for the CDR3 is TGCAGTGCTGAGACTAGCGGGGGTTTGCACGAGCAGTACTTC. Its protein is CSAETSGGLHEQYF.

This chain uses TRBV15 with TRBJ2-1; a possible D gene is TRBD1 (6 bases). The CDR3 consists of 15 residues. The V gene lost 0 bases and the J gene lost 4 bases, with 10 bases spanning the gap. Germline V lookup: CDR1 LNHNV, CDR2 YYDKDF (reference sequence). The CDR3 nucleotides read TGTGCCACCAGCAGAGATACAGGGTCTTACAATGAGCAGTTCTTC. Its protein product is CATSRDTGSYNEQFF.

The V call is TRBV6-5, the J call TRBJ2-3; D unresolved. The CDR3 has 14 residues. Trimming removed 3 bases at V and 1 base at J, with 8 bases between. The germline V gene encodes CDR1 MNHEY and CDR2 SVGAGI. CDR3 coding DNA: TGTGCCAGCAGTTATGTCGTGGGCACAGATACGCAGTATTTT. It encodes CASSYVVGTDTQYF.

This chain joins TRBV12-3 or TRBV12-4 and TRBJ2-7, with D possibly matching TRBD1 (5 bases). The CDR3 runs to 15 residues. Trimming cost V 4 bases and J 0 bases, with 13 bases left between them. The CDR3 here is CASSSLQGGSYEQYF. As DNA, the CDR3 is TGTGCCAGCAGTTCGTTGCAGGGCGGCTCCTACGAGCAGTACTTC.

This clonotype showed up just a few times. The genes are TRBV2 and TRBJ2-5, with D perhaps assigned TRBD1 or TRBD2 (5 bases each). CDR3 size: 14 residues. Germline V gene data show CDR1 as SNHLY and CDR2 as FYNNEI. Trimming stripped 5 bases from V and 3 bases from J, with 13 bases between. CDR3 amino acids: CASSRDQRKETQYF. CDR3 nucleotides: TGTGCCAGCAGTAGGGACCAACGCAAAGAGACCCAGTACTTC.

This clonotype was detected a few times. The genes are TRBV30 and TRBJ1-2; possibly TRBD1 for D (5 bases). Germline V CDR1 and CDR2: GTSNPN, SVGIG (reference sequence). The CDR3 loop spans 13 amino acids. Trimming removed 3 bases from V and 2 bases from J, with 10 bases in between. The CDR3 protein is CAWRRDENYGYTF. Here the CDR3 DNA reads TGTGCCTGGAGAAGGGACGAAAACTATGGCTACACCTTC.

This clonotype was seen a handful of times. The chain is built from TRBV20-1 and TRBJ2-7; D unresolved. The length of the CDR3 is 15 residues. The V gene's germline CDR1 is DFQATT and CDR2 SNEGSKA (reference sequence). Trimming pared 3 bases from V and 0 bases from J, leaving 15 bases between. The CDR3 loop is CSASSPGSFSYEQYF. CDR3 sequence (DNA): TGCAGTGCTAGCAGTCCGGGCAGTTTCTCCTACGAGCAGTACTTC.

V usage is TRBV5-6 and J usage is TRBJ2-1; weak D call: TRBD2 (5 bases). In germline, CDR1 is SGHDT, CDR2 YYEEEE. The CDR3 sequence is 16 residues long. V was clipped by 2 bases and J by 0 bases, with 12 bases between them. Here the CDR3 DNA reads TGTGCCAGCAGCTTTTGGAGGAAGATCTCCTACAATGAGCAGTTCTTC. It codes for CASSFWRKISYNEQFF.

This clonotype was found a few times. V and J are TRBV27 and TRBJ1-5; no clear D. CDR3 length equals 15 residues. Deletions cut 2 bases from V and 6 bases from J, with 14 bases between. CDR1 and CDR2 from the germline V gene are MNHEY and SMNVEV (reference sequence). The CDR3 is CASSLLGGVGQPQHF. CDR3 sequence (DNA): TGTGCCAGCAGTTTACTGGGTGGGGTCGGTCAGCCCCAGCATTTT.

This clonotype occurred a few times. The chain links TRBV12-3 or TRBV12-4 to TRBJ1-5; no clear D gene. This CDR3 comprises 13 residues. V was pared by 6 bases and J by 3 bases, with 9 bases between. The CDR3 sequence: CASRPWNNQPQHF. CDR3 nucleotides: TGTGCCAGCAGGCCATGGAACAATCAGCCCCAGCATTTT.

The genes are TRBV27 and TRBJ2-5; D gene ambiguous. CDR1 and CDR2 from the germline V gene are MNHEY and SMNVEV (reference sequence). The CDR3 length is 10 residues. Trimming removed 6 bases from V and 2 bases from J, with 1 base in between. The CDR3 nucleotides read TGTGCCAGCAGGCAAGAGACCCAGTACTTC. Translating it yields CASRQETQYF.

The chain uses TRBV11-3 and TRBJ2-2, with 7 bases identical to TRBD1. Unmatched junction bases numbered 1, after V lost 5 bases and J lost 1 base. CDR3 length: 14 residues. Germline V lookup: CDR1 SGHNT, CDR2 YENEEA. The CDR3 loop is CASSGTVNTGELFF. The CDR3 DNA is TGTGCCAGCAGCGGGACAGTGAACACCGGGGAGCTGTTTTTT.

The table lists this clonotype with a few counts. This rearrangement joins TRBV21-1 to TRBJ1-5; the table calls TRBD1, which could not be checked here. TRBV21-1 is a documented pseudogene. The length of the CDR3 is 17 residues. The CDR3 region has the DNA TGTGCCAGCAGCAAAGCCGGACGGGACGGACCATATCAGCCCCAGCATTTT. It specifies CASSKAGRDGPYQPQHF.

CDR3 nucleotides: TGTGCCAGCAGCATCACAGCGGGAAATAAGTTTAACACCGGGGAGCTGTTTTTT. The encoded protein is CASSITAGNKFNTGELFF. The chain recombines TRBV4-2 with TRBJ2-2; 7 bases align to TRBD2. CDR1 is LGHNA and CDR2 is YNFKEQ in the germline V gene. The CDR3 sequence is 18 residues long. The V gene end was trimmed by 5 bases and the J gene end by 2 bases; junction bases not matched to a gene: 14.

This rearrangement joins TRBV30 to TRBJ2-5; 9 bases align to TRBD2. Germline lookup yields CDR1 GTSNPN and CDR2 SVGIG (reference sequence). This CDR3 region has 14 residues. Trimming took 1 base from V and 5 from J; bases not matched to a gene: 5. The CDR3 loop reads CAWSGLAGFETQYF. DNA for the CDR3: TGTGCCTGGAGTGGCCTAGCGGGGTTTGAGACCCAGTACTTC. The full variable domain, its missing parts supplied by reference TRBV30 and TRBJ2-5, is SQTIHQWPATLVQPVGSPLSLECTVEGTSNPNLYWYRQAAGRGLQLLFYSVGIGQISSEVPQNLSASRPQDRQFILSSKKLLLSDSGFYLCAWSGLAGFETQYFGPGTRLLVL.

This clonotype was picked up a small number of times. The chain recombines TRBV20-1 with TRBJ1-2; maybe TRBD1 (5 bases). This CDR3 has 12 residues. V lost 7 bases, J lost 3 bases, and 12 bases lay in between. The germline CDR1 and CDR2 sequences are DFQATT and SNEGSKA (reference sequence). CDR3 coding DNA: TGCAGTGTTGCCGGGGGAGACTATGGCTACACCTTC. Translating gives CSVAGGDYGYTF.

The sample holds a few counts of this clonotype. This chain joins TRBV15 and TRBJ1-4, with D unresolved. Trimming shortened V by 0 bases and J by 7 bases, and 12 bases separated the two germline ends. Germline assignment: CDR1 LNHNV and CDR2 YYDKDF (reference sequence). The CDR3 length is 15 residues. The CDR3 bases are TGTGCCACCAGCAGAGATACGGGATCTGGTGAAAAACTGTTTTTT. Translating it yields CATSRDTGSGEKLFF. The entire variable domain, with the rest obtained from reference TRBV15 and TRBJ1-4, is as follows: DAMVIQNPRYQVTQFGKPVTLSCSQTLNHNVMYWYQQKSSQAPKLLFHYYDKDFNNEADTPDNFQSRRPNTSFCFLDIRSPGLGDTAMYLCATSRDTGSGEKLFFGSGTQLSVL.

The rearrangement links TRBV29-1 to TRBJ2-3, with 7 bases matching TRBD2. V shed 6 bases, J shed 6 bases, and the junction held 12 bases outside the gene matches. The CDR3 runs 14 residues. Germline CDR1 and CDR2: SQVTM and ANQGSEA. Here the CDR3 reads CSVRTAGLMDTQYF. In DNA, the CDR3 is TGCAGCGTCCGAACAGCGGGACTTATGGATACGCAGTATTTT.

In this sample, this clonotype turned up a few times. The CDR3: CASSRQGLTDTQYF. For the CDR3, the DNA is TGTGCCAGCAGCCGACAGGGTCTCACAGATACGCAGTATTTT. J is TRBJ2-3 and V is TRBV6-1; 7 bases map to TRBD1. V lost 6 bases, J lost 2 bases, and 5 bases stayed unmatched. The CDR3 sequence is 14 residues long. CDR1 is MNHNS, CDR2 SASEGT, per germline.

This clonotype was recorded a few times. The CDR3 coding sequence is TGTGCCAGCACCTCTAGGACAGGGAATGTCTATGGCTACACCTTC. This sequence encodes CASTSRTGNVYGYTF. The chain has TRBV6-1 and TRBJ1-2, with TRBD1 matching over 8 bases. CDR1 is MNHNS, CDR2 SASEGT, per germline. With 7 bases clipped from V and 4 bases from J, the junction kept 11 bases outside the gene matches. This CDR3 contains 15 residues.